A selection of T cell receptor beta chains follows, all from one sample in a study of blood T cell repertoires in COVID-19. Clones were read by immunoSEQ multiplex PCR, and TCRdb kept only the in-frame ones, dropping some. This sample has 300,000 to 350,000 clones, with roughly 87% found just once. Input material: PBMCs or T cells enriched from blood (not recorded which). These receptors were collected from a woman under 30 who had recovered from COVID-19. CDR3s include the opening cysteine and the closing phenylalanine or tryptophan. D genes are given only for firm matches. Only some rows state a clone size, as once, few, many or a class for expanded clones.

CDR3 protein: CATPPRFRGGEKLFF
CDR3 DNA: TGTGCCACCCCACCCCGTTTCAGGGGAGGGGAAAAACTGTTTTTT
D gene: NA
J gene: TRBJ1-4
clone size: NA
V gene: TRBV15

CDR3 protein: CASSPGTSGIETQYF
CDR3 DNA: TGTGCCAGCTCACCTGGGACTAGCGGGATTGAGACCCAGTACTTC
D gene: TRBD2
J gene: TRBJ2-5
clone size: NA
V gene: TRBV18

CDR3 protein: CASSLAGTTTPQETQYF
CDR3 DNA: TGCGCCAGCAGCTTGGCCGGGACAACGACCCCTCAAGAGACCCAGTACTTC
D gene: NA
J gene: TRBJ2-5
clone size: few
V gene: TRBV5-1

CDR3 protein: CASSLRGLLNEQYF
CDR3 DNA: TGTGCCAGCAGCCTACGGGGACTTCTTAACGAGCAGTACTTC
D gene: NA
J gene: TRBJ2-7
clone size: NA
V gene: TRBV7-2

CDR3 protein: CASSPLSGSGNAEAFF
CDR3 DNA: TGTGCCAGCTCACCCTTATCTGGTTCAGGGAACGCTGAAGCTTTCTTT
D gene: NA
J gene: TRBJ1-1
clone size: NA
V gene: TRBV18

CDR3 protein: CASSQESEGYEQYF
CDR3 DNA: TGCGCCAGCAGCCAAGAATCAGAGGGCTACGAGCAGTACTTC
D gene: NA
J gene: TRBJ2-7
clone size: NA
V gene: TRBV4-3

CDR3 protein: CASSFFNNEQFF
CDR3 DNA: TGTGCCAGCAGCTTTTTTAACAATGAGCAGTTCTTC
D gene: NA
J gene: TRBJ2-1
clone size: NA
V gene: TRBV7-2

CDR3 protein: CASSPGQIYGYTF
CDR3 DNA: TGTGCCAGTAGCCCGGGACAGATCTATGGCTACACCTTC
D gene: TRBD1
J gene: TRBJ1-2
clone size: once
V gene: TRBV19

CDR3 protein: CASSKLTGHNEKLFF
CDR3 DNA: TGTGCCAGCAGCAAATTGACAGGACATAATGAAAAACTGTTTTTT
D gene: NA
J gene: TRBJ1-4
clone size: NA
V gene: TRBV21-1

CDR3 protein: CASSHRTGEGYLTAYEQYF
CDR3 DNA: TGTGCCAGCAGCCACCGGACAGGGGAAGGATACCTAACCGCCTACGAGCAGTACTTC
D gene: TRBD1
J gene: TRBJ2-7
clone size: NA
V gene: TRBV14

CDR3 protein: CASIPTGTNEAFF
CDR3 DNA: TGTGCCAGCATCCCGACCGGGACAAATGAAGCTTTCTTT
D gene: NA
J gene: TRBJ1-1
clone size: NA
V gene: TRBV12-3/TRBV12-4

CDR3 protein: CASLGLTGDTEAFF
CDR3 DNA: TGCGCCAGCCTTGGTCTCACAGGGGACACTGAAGCTTTCTTT
D gene: TRBD1
J gene: TRBJ1-1
clone size: NA
V gene: TRBV5-1

CDR3 protein: CASTKQGRDTGELFF
CDR3 DNA: TGTGCCAGCACCAAGCAGGGGCGGGACACCGGGGAGCTGTTTTTT
D gene: NA
J gene: TRBJ2-2
clone size: NA
V gene: TRBV6-1

CDR3 protein: CASRGQGVGNIQYF
CDR3 DNA: TGTGCCAGCCGAGGACAGGGCGTGGGGAACATTCAGTACTTC
D gene: TRBD1
J gene: TRBJ2-4
clone size: once
V gene: TRBV11-1

CDR3 protein: CASSLASASGFYEQYF
CDR3 DNA: TGTGCCAGCAGCTTAGCGTCGGCTAGCGGTTTCTACGAGCAGTACTTC
D gene: TRBD2
J gene: TRBJ2-7
clone size: NA
V gene: TRBV7-6

CDR3 protein: CASSFQTGANQPQHF
CDR3 DNA: TGTGCCAGCAGCTTCCAAACAGGGGCCAATCAGCCCCAGCATTTT
D gene: TRBD1
J gene: TRBJ1-5
clone size: NA
V gene: TRBV11-3

CDR3 protein: CASSLEPRDSPLHF
CDR3 DNA: TGTGCCAGCAGCTTAGAACCCAGGGATTCACCCCTCCACTTT
D gene: NA
J gene: TRBJ1-6
clone size: NA
V gene: TRBV7-2

CDR3 protein: CASSYYLRAPYNEQFF
CDR3 DNA: TGTGCCAGCAGTTACTATCTCAGGGCCCCCTACAATGAGCAGTTCTTC
D gene: NA
J gene: TRBJ2-1
clone size: once
V gene: TRBV6-2/TRBV6-3

CDR3 protein: CASSFGTGGIKKTDTQYF
CDR3 DNA: TGTGCCAGCAGTTTCGGGACAGGGGGAATAAAGAAGACAGATACGCAGTATTTT
D gene: TRBD1
J gene: TRBJ2-3
clone size: NA
V gene: TRBV28

CDR3 protein: CASSLTGVGTEAFF
CDR3 DNA: TGTGCCAGCAGCCTGACAGGGGTGGGCACTGAAGCTTTCTTT
D gene: TRBD1
J gene: TRBJ1-1
clone size: NA
V gene: TRBV7-9

CDR3 protein: CASSLGISGSSVLETQYF
CDR3 DNA: TGTGCCAGCAGCTTAGGTATTAGCGGGAGTTCCGTGCTCGAGACCCAGTACTTC
D gene: TRBD2
J gene: TRBJ2-5
clone size: NA
V gene: TRBV7-3

CDR3 protein: CASNQYGTGGVGYTF
CDR3 DNA: TGTGCCAGCAATCAGTATGGGACAGGGGGCGTTGGCTACACCTTC
D gene: TRBD1
J gene: TRBJ1-2
clone size: once
V gene: TRBV27

CDR3 protein: CATSDWDQRDEQFF
CDR3 DNA: TGTGCCACCAGTGATTGGGACCAGCGGGATGAGCAGTTCTTC
D gene: NA
J gene: TRBJ2-1
clone size: NA
V gene: TRBV24-1

CDR3 protein: CASSLRQGTEKLFF
CDR3 DNA: TGTGCCAGCAGCTTACGACAGGGGACTGAAAAACTGTTTTTT
D gene: TRBD1
J gene: TRBJ1-4
clone size: NA
V gene: TRBV13

CDR3 protein: CASSFSGVSYNEQFF
CDR3 DNA: TGTGCCAGCAGTTTTAGCGGGGTCTCCTACAATGAGCAGTTCTTC
D gene: TRBD2
J gene: TRBJ2-1
clone size: NA
V gene: TRBV11-2

CDR3 protein: CAWSVVWRVRGYTF
CDR3 DNA: TGTGCCTGGAGCGTGGTTTGGAGGGTGAGGGGCTACACCTTC
D gene: NA
J gene: TRBJ1-2
clone size: NA
V gene: TRBV30

CDR3 protein: CATSDLRRGSGQLHPGELFF
CDR3 DNA: TGTGCCACCAGTGATTTGCGCCGCGGTAGCGGGCAACTTCACCCCGGGGAGCTGTTTTTT
D gene: TRBD2
J gene: TRBJ2-2
clone size: NA
V gene: TRBV24-1

CDR3 protein: CASSFLRGIQYF
CDR3 DNA: TGTGCCAGCAGCTTTCTCCGAGGCATTCAGTACTTC
D gene: NA
J gene: TRBJ2-4
clone size: NA
V gene: TRBV7-2

CDR3 protein: CASSFFGTANTEAFF
CDR3 DNA: TGTGCCAGCAGTTTCTTCGGGACAGCGAACACTGAAGCTTTCTTT
D gene: TRBD1
J gene: TRBJ1-1
clone size: NA
V gene: TRBV6-2/TRBV6-3

CDR3 protein: CATNEIDRGEEQYF
CDR3 DNA: TGTGCCACAAACGAAATCGACAGGGGTGAGGAGCAGTACTTC
D gene: TRBD1
J gene: TRBJ2-7
clone size: NA
V gene: TRBV10-3

CDR3 protein: CASSLWGGNTEAFF
CDR3 DNA: TGTGCCAGCAGTTTATGGGGGGGGAACACTGAAGCTTTCTTT
D gene: NA
J gene: TRBJ1-1
clone size: NA
V gene: TRBV27

CDR3 protein: CASSPSGTTEGYTF
CDR3 DNA: TGTGCCAGCTCACCCTCCGGGACAACGGAGGGCTACACCTTC
D gene: NA
J gene: TRBJ1-2
clone size: NA
V gene: TRBV18

CDR3 protein: CASSPSGGLDTEAFF
CDR3 DNA: TGTGCCAGCAGCCCCTCGGGGGGGTTGGACACTGAAGCTTTCTTT
D gene: NA
J gene: TRBJ1-1
clone size: NA
V gene: TRBV7-3

CDR3 protein: CASATGLNYGYTF
CDR3 DNA: TGTGCCAGTGCGACAGGATTAAACTATGGCTACACCTTC
D gene: NA
J gene: TRBJ1-2
clone size: NA
V gene: TRBV19

CDR3 protein: CASSQVVRGLVNEKLFF
CDR3 DNA: TGTGCCAGCAGCCAAGTTGTGAGGGGACTCGTTAATGAAAAACTGTTTTTT
D gene: NA
J gene: TRBJ1-4
clone size: NA
V gene: TRBV3-1/TRBV3-2

CDR3 protein: CASSQSGTGFNYTF
CDR3 DNA: TGCGCCAGCAGCCAATCCGGGACAGGGTTTAACTACACCTTC
D gene: TRBD1
J gene: TRBJ1-2
clone size: NA
V gene: TRBV4-1

CDR3 protein: CASSHLETETPYEQYF
CDR3 DNA: TGTGCCAGCAGTCACCTCGAGACGGAGACCCCCTACGAGCAGTACTTC
D gene: NA
J gene: TRBJ2-7
clone size: few
V gene: TRBV4-2

CDR3 protein: CASSMTTEPNTEAFF
CDR3 DNA: TGCGCCAGCAGCATGACGACAGAGCCGAACACTGAAGCTTTCTTT
D gene: NA
J gene: TRBJ1-1
clone size: once
V gene: TRBV5-1

CDR3 protein: CASSLQPGTGGFGTYGYTF
CDR3 DNA: TGTGCCAGCAGCCTCCAGCCCGGGACAGGGGGCTTCGGGACGTATGGCTACACCTTC
D gene: TRBD1
J gene: TRBJ1-2
clone size: NA
V gene: TRBV4-2

CDR3 protein: CASSLVAGPNQPQHF
CDR3 DNA: TGCGCCAGCAGCTTGGTGGCAGGCCCAAATCAGCCCCAGCATTTT
D gene: NA
J gene: TRBJ1-5
clone size: NA
V gene: TRBV5-1

CDR3 protein: CASSVIRNTEAFF
CDR3 DNA: TGTGCCAGCAGTGTAATCAGGAACACTGAAGCTTTCTTT
D gene: NA
J gene: TRBJ1-1
clone size: few
V gene: TRBV27

CDR3 protein: CSASYGTTNEKLFF
CDR3 DNA: TGCAGTGCTAGTTACGGGACAACTAATGAAAAACTGTTTTTT
D gene: NA
J gene: TRBJ1-4
clone size: NA
V gene: TRBV20-1

CDR3 protein: CASSPYSAYEQYF
CDR3 DNA: TGTGCCAGCTCACCCTATAGCGCCTACGAGCAGTACTTC
D gene: NA
J gene: TRBJ2-7
clone size: NA
V gene: TRBV18

CDR3 protein: CASSLQGNSYNSPLHF
CDR3 DNA: TGTGCCAGCAGCTTACAGGGAAACTCCTATAATTCACCCCTCCACTTT
D gene: NA
J gene: TRBJ1-6
clone size: NA
V gene: TRBV7-2

CDR3 protein: CASSQEMQTYEQYF
CDR3 DNA: TGTGCCAGCAGCCAAGAAATGCAAACTTACGAGCAGTACTTC
D gene: NA
J gene: TRBJ2-7
clone size: NA
V gene: TRBV4-2

CDR3 protein: CASSGLAGGYQEQFF
CDR3 DNA: TGTGCCAGCAGCGGGCTAGCGGGAGGTTATCAGGAGCAGTTCTTC
D gene: TRBD2
J gene: TRBJ2-1
clone size: NA
V gene: TRBV9